This record concerns one T cell receptor (beta chain) sequence. The table came from immunoSEQ multiplex PCR; TCRdb's copy has only in-frame clones and leaves some out. The sample has 250,000 to 350,000 clones; 90% are singletons. This CDR3 contains 12 residues. Unmatched junction bases numbered 3, after V lost 10 bases and J lost 0 bases. The germline V gene has CDR1 MDHEN and CDR2 SYDVKM. This record comes from a study of blood T cell repertoires in COVID-19. Study-level information: Whether acute or convalescent, the COVID-19 samples came from the United States, Italy and Spain.

Cohort assignment relied on participant-reported clinical history. The specimen was PBMCs or T cells enriched from blood (not recorded which). This chain connects TRBV28 to TRBJ2-7; 7 nucleotides line up with TRBD2. This TCR was recovered from a woman between 18 and 30 years old with acute COVID-19. CDR3 sequence reads: CATRTSSYEQYF. In DNA, the CDR3 is TGTGCCACCAGGACTAGCTCCTACGAGCAGTACTTC.